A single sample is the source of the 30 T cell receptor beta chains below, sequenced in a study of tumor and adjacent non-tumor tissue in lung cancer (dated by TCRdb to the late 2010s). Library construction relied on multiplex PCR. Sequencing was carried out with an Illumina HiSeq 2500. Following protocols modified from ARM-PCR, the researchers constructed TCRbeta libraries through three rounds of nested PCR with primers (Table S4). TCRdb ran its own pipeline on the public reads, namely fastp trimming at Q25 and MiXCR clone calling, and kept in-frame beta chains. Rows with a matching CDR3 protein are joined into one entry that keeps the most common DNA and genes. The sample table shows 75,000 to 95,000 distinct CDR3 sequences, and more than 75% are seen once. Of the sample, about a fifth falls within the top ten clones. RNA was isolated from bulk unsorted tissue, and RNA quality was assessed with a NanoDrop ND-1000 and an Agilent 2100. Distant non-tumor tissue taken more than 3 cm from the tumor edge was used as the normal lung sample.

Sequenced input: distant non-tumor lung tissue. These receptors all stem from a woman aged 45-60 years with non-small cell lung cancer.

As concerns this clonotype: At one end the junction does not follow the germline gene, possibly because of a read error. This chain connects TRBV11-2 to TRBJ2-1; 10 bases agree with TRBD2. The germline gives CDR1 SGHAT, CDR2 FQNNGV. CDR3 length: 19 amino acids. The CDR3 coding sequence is TGTGCCAGCAGCTTAAGTAGCGGGGGGTCTGGACGCGATCACAATGATCAGCTCTTC. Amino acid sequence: CASSLSSGGSGRDHNDQLF.

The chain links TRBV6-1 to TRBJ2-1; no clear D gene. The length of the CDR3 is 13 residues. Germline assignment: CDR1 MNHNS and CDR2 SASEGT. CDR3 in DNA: TGTGTCAGGACCCTCCCAGGTGCAAATGAGCAGTTCTTC. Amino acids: CVRTLPGANEQFF.

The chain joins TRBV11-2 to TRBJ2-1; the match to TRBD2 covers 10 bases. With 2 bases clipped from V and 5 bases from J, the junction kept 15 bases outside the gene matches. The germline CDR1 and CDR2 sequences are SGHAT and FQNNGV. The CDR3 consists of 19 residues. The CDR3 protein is CASSLISGGTGRDHNEQFF. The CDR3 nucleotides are TGTGCCAGCAGCTTAATTAGCGGGGGGACTGGACGCGATCACAATGAGCAGTTCTTC.

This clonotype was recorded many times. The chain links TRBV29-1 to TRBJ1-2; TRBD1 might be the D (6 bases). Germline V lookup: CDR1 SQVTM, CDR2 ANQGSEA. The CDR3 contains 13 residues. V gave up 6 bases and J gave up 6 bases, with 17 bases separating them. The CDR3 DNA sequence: TGCAGCGTAGATCCGGGGGGCTATAATGGCTACACCTTC. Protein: CSVDPGGYNGYTF.

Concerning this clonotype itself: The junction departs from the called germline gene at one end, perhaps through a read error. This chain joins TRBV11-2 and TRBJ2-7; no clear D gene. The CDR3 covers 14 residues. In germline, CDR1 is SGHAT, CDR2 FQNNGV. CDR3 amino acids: CPSSLADTAYEQYF. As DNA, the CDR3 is TGTCCCAGTAGCCTGGCAGACACTGCCTACGAGCAGTACTTC.

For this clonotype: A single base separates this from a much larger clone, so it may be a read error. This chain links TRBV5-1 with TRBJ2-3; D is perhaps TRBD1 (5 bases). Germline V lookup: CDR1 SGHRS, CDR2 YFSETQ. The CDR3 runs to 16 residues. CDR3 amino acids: CASSLAFSQGTDTKYF. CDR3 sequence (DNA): TGCGCCAGCAGCTTGGCCTTCAGCCAGGGAACAGATACGAAGTATTTT.

The CDR3 here is CAWTGGGIYNEQFF. DNA of the CDR3: TGTGCCTGGACAGGGGGCGGCATCTACAATGAGCAGTTCTTC. The chain joins TRBV30 to TRBJ2-1; 8 nucleotides match TRBD1. CDR1 is GTSNPN, CDR2 SVGIG, per germline (reference sequence). CDR3 length equals 14 residues. The ends lost 4 bases at V and 3 bases at J; junction bases unmatched: 5. The complete variable domain, with remaining parts taken from reference TRBV30 and TRBJ2-1, reads SQTIHQWPATLVQPVGSPLSLECTVEGTSNPNLYWYRQAAGRGLQLLFYSVGIGQISSEVPQNLSASRPQDRQFILSSKKLLLSDSGFYLCAWTGGGIYNEQFFGPGTRLTVL.

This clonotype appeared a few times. CDR3 in amino acids: CASSLYGASPLHF. CDR3 nucleotide sequence: TGTGCCAGCAGCTTATACGGCGCATCCCCCCTCCACTTT. The J gene is TRBJ1-6, the V gene TRBV7-3; no clear D. V was clipped by 2 bases and J by 13 bases, with 12 bases between them. The V gene's germline CDR1 is SGHTA and CDR2 FQGTGA. CDR3 size: 13 residues.

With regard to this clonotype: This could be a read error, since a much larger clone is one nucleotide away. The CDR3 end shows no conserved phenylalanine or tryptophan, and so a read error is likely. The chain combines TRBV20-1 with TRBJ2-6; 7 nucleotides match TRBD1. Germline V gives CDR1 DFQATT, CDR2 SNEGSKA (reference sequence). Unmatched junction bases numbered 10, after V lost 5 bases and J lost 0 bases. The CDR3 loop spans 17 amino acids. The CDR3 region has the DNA TGCAGTGCTGAAGAATGGGACAGTAACTCTGGGGCCAACGTCCTGACTTAC. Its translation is CSAEEWDSNSGANVLTY.

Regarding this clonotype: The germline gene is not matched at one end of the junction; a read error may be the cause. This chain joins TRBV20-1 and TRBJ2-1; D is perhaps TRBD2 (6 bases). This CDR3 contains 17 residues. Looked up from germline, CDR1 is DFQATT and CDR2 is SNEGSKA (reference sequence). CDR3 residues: CSARPTPSATSYNEQFF. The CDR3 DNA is TGTAGTGCTAGACCCACCCCTAGCGCGACCTCCTACAATGAGCAGTTCTTC.

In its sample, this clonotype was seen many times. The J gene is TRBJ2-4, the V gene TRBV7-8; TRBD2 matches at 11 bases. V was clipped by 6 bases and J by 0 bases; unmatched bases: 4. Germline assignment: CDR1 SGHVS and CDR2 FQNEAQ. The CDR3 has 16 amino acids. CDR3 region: CASSPSGGIAKNIQYF. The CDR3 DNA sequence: TGTGCCAGCAGTCCTAGCGGGGGGATAGCCAAAAACATTCAGTACTTC.

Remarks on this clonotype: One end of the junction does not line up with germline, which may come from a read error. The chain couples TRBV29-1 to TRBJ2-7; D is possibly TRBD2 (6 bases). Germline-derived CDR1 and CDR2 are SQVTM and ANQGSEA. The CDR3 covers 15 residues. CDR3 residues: CSVESLWGEEYEQYF. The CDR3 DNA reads TGCAGCGTTGAAAGCTTGTGGGGGGAAGAATACGAGCAGTATTTC.

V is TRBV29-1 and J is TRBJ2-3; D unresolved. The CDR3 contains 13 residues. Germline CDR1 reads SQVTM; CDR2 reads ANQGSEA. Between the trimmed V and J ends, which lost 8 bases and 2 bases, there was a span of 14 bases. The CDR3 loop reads CSMWTGITDTQYF. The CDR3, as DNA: TGCAGCATGTGGACGGGCATCACAGATACGCAGTATTTT.

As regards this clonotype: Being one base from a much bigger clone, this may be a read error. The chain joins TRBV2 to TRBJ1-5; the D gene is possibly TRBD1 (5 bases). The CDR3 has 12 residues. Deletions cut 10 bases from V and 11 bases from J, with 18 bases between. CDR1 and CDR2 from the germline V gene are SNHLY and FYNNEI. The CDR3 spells CANIDLGGAQHF. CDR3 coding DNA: TGTGCCAACATTGACCTCGGGGGAGCCCAGCATTTT.

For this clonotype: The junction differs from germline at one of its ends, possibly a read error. The chain's CDR3 is CSTRDGYMNTEAFF. DNA of the CDR3: TGCAGTACTAGAGACGGATATATGAACACTGAAGCTTTCTTT. This sequence joins TRBV20-1 and TRBJ1-1; D uncertain. Germline assignment: CDR1 DFQATT and CDR2 SNEGSKA (reference sequence). The CDR3 runs 14 residues.

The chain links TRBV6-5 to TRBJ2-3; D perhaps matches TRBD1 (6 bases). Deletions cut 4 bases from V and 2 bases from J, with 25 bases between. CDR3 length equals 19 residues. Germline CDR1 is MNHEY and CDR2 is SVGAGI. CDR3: CASSCSTRGSPRTTDTQYF. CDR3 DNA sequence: TGTGCCAGCAGTTGCTCCACCAGGGGCTCCCCCCGAACCACAGATACGCAGTATTTT.

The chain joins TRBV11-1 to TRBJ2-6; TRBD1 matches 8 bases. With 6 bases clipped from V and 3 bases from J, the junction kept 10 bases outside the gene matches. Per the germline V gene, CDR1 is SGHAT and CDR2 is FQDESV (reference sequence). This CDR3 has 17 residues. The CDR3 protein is CASSRTGRPYGANVLTF. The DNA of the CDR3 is TGTGCCAGCAGTCGGACAGGGAGGCCTTATGGGGCCAACGTCCTGACTTTC.

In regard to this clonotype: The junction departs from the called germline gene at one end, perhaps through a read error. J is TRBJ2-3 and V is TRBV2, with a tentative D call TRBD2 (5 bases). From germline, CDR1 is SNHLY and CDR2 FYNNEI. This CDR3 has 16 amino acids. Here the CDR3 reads CASSDRASGYTDTQYF. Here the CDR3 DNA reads TGTGCAAGCAGTGATAGAGCAAGCGGCTACACAGATACGCAGTATTTT. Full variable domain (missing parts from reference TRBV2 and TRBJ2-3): EPEVTQTPSHQVTQMGQEVILRCVPISNHLYFYWYRQILGQKVEFLVSFYNNEISEKSEIFDDQFSVERPDGSNFTLKIRSTKLEDSAMYFCASSDRASGYTDTQYFGPGTRLTVL.

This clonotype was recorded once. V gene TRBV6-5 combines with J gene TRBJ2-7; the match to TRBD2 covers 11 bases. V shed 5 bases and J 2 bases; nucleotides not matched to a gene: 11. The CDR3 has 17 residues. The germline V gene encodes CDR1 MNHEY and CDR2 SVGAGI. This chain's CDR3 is CASSRAMTSGVPYEQYF. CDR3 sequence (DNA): TGTGCCAGCAGTCGCGCTATGACTAGCGGGGTTCCCTACGAGCAGTACTTC.

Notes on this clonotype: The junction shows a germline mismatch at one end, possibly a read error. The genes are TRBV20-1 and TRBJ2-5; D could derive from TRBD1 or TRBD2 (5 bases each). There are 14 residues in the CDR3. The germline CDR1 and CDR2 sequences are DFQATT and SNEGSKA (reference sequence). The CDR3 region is CSANGDGPRETQYF. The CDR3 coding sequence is TGCAGTGCGAATGGGGACGGCCCGAGAGAGACCCAGTATTTC.

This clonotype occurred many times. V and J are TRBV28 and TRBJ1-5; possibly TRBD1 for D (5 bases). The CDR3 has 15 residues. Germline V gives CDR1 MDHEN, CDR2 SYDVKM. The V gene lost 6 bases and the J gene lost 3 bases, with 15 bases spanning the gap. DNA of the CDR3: TGTGCCAGCAGGGGAAGGGGAATTCTCAATCAGCCCCAGCATTTT. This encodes CASRGRGILNQPQHF.

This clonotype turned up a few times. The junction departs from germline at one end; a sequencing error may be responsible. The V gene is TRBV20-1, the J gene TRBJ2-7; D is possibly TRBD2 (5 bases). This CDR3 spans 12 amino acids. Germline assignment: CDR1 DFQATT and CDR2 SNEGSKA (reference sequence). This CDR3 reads CSARRDLVGVLF. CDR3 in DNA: TGCAGTGCTAGACGTGATCTAGTGGGAGTCCTCTTC.

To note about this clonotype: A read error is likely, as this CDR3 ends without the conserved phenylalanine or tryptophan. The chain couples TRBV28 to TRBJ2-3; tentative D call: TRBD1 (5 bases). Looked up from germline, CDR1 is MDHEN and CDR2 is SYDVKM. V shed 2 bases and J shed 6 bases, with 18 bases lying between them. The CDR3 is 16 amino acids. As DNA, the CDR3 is TGTGCCAGCAGTTTAACAGGCGGACCAAAGGCGGATACGCAGTATCTT. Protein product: CASSLTGGPKADTQYL.

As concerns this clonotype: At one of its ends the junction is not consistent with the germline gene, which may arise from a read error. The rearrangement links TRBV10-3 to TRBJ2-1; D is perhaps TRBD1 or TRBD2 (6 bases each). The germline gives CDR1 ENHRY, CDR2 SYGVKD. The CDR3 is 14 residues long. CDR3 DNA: TGTGCCACCTTAGGGGGAGGCCTCTACAATGAGCAGTTATTC. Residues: CATLGGGLYNEQLF.

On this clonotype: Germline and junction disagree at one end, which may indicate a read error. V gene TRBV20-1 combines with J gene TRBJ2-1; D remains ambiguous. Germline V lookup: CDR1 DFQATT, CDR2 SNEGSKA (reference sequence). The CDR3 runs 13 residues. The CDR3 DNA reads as TGCAGCGCTAGAGATCCCACGGTACATGAGCAGTTCTTC. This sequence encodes CSARDPTVHEQFF.

CDR3 bases: TGTGCCAGCAGCCTCCCCGGGGGCTACGAGCAGTACTTC. Translating gives CASSLPGGYEQYF. The chain employs TRBV28 and TRBJ2-7; tentative D call: TRBD2 (6 bases). The V end was cut by 6 bases, the J end by 3 bases, with 12 bases between. The CDR3 runs 13 residues. CDR1 and CDR2 from the germline V gene are MDHEN and SYDVKM.

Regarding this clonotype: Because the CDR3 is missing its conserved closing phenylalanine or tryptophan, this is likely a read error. The DNA of the CDR3 is TGTGCCAGCAGGCCAGCCTACGGCTACGAGCAGTACTCC. This codes for CASRPAYGYEQYS. This chain connects TRBV7-8 to TRBJ2-7; D is undetermined. With 6 bases removed from V and 3 bases from J, the gap between germline ends came to 12 bases. This CDR3 comprises 13 residues. CDR1 and CDR2 (germline): SGHVS, FQNEAQ.

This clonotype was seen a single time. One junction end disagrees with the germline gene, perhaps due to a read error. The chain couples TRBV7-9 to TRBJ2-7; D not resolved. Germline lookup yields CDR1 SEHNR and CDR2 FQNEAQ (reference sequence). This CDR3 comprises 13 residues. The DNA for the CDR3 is TGTACCAGCAGCTTGTGGGGAACCTACGAGCAGTACTTC. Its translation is CTSSLWGTYEQYF.

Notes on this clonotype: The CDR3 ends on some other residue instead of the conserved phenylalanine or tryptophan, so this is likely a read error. CDR3 protein: CASGYPLEASYNEQFL. For the CDR3, the DNA is TGTGCCAGCGGTTATCCCCTGGAGGCTTCCTACAATGAGCAGTTCCTC. This chain uses TRBV6-2 or TRBV6-3 with TRBJ2-1; D is possibly TRBD2 (5 bases). Germline CDR1 MNHEY, CDR2 SVGEGT. There are 16 residues in the CDR3.

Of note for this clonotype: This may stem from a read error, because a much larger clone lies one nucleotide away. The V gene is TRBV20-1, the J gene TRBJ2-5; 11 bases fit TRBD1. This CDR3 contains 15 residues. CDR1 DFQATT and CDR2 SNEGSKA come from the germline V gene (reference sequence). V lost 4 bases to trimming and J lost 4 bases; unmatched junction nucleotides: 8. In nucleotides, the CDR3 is TGCAGTGCTATCAAGGGGGACAGGGGGGGAGAGACCCAGTACTTC. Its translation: CSAIKGDRGGETQYF.